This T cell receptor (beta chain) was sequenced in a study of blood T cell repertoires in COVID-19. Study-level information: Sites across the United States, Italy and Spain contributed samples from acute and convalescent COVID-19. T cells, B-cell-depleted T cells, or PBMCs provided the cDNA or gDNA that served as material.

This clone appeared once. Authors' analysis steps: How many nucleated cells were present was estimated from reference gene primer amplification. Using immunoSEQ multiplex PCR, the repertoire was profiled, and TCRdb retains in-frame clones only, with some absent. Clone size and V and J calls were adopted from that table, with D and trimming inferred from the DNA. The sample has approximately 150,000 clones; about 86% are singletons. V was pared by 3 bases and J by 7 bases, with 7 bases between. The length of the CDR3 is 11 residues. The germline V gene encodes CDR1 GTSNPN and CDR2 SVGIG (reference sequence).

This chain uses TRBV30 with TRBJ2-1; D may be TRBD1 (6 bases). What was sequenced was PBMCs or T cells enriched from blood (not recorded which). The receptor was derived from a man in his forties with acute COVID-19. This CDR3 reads CAWRRGNEQFF. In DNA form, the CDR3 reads TGTGCCTGGAGGAGGGGGAATGAGCAGTTCTTC.